This T cell receptor (beta chain) was captured by sequencing in a study of cytomegalovirus exposure and HLA in healthy donors (dated by TCRdb to between 2016 and 2019). Context from the whole study: An earlier analysis of 550 to 700 of the donors reported about 250 Gb of sequence data and around 120 million unique TCR beta sequences from around 200 million T cells. An early release covering approximately 600 HLA-typed donors comprised approximately 300 gigabases of sequencing data and around 80 million unique TCR sequences. Of the roughly 400 genotyped donors, 75% to 85% were placed in the genetic ancestry cluster associated with self-reported Caucasian donors. The study aimed to test whether signatures of past pathogen exposure could be identified by cataloging public T cell receptors. The T cell repertoires of 666 subjects were profiled by immunosequencing and related to cytomegalovirus serostatus. In addition to the first cohort of roughly 670 subjects, a separate validation cohort of approximately 130 different subjects was used. To predict cytomegalovirus infection status, the study combined high-throughput TCR immunosequencing, statistical association of individual TCRs with disease status, and machine learning. In a later analysis, previously published TCR beta repertoires from 550 to 750 donors were re-analyzed and high-resolution HLA genotyping was added so that TCR occurrence patterns could be studied. Rather than drawing on any new phenotypic data, the later analysis identified candidate immune exposures from TCR beta sequences and the way those sequences occurred across donors. To decide whether each TCR beta V gene segment behaved as functional or pseudogenic, an earlier analysis of some 570 of the donors relied on high-throughput TCR beta sequencing. Donor age, sex, ethnicity and CMV serostatus were compiled together with the repertoire data. A later genetic analysis used genome-wide SNP genotypes for about three fifths of the 666 donors, treating that subset as a discovery cohort. Every repertoire in the discovery cohort had been generated on one and the same sequencing platform. Both class I and class II loci were covered by HLA typing, at four-digit resolution. The number of donors typed differed by locus, with about 629-630 for A, B, C, DRB1 and DQB1, roughly 520 for DQA1, about 610 for DPA1, and around 460 for DPB1. A handful of DR-DQ haplotypes were handled as single units for association and clustering because linkage in the cohort was strong. Across approximately 400 genotyped donors of the cohort, an average of about 250,000 unique TCR beta nucleotide sequences per donor were sequenced, and roughly a sixth of those sequences were non-productive. What the authors observed across the whole study: The cohort was sequenced for TCR beta chains only, and without alpha or paired-chain data the features that could be detected were limited. Several of the top co-occurrence clusters appeared to be linked to parvovirus B19, influenza, CMV and Epstein-Barr virus, according to a later analysis. In a later analysis, HLA-associated TCR beta chains showed more clonal expansion and lower generation probabilities than non-associated chains that were equally common. Cytomegalovirus status was reported to be diagnosed by the classifier with high specificity and sensitivity in both the original and validation cohorts. According to a later analysis, most CMV-associated TCR beta chains appeared to be HLA-restricted, and the HLA associations seemed to be driven largely by CMV exposure. An earlier analysis of roughly 570 of the donors showed that most TCR beta V segments appeared in productive rearrangements either about 87% or about 30% of the time, which broadly matched IMGT annotations. According to the authors, the approach could potentially be generalized to other disease states and immunological phenotypes. The study gave a list of about 160 TCR beta chains associated with cytomegalovirus. V-gene and J-gene trimming of TCR beta chains was associated with a missense DCLRE1C variant in a later genetic analysis, and the association was replicated in an independent cohort. Some IMGT-functional V segments, including TRBV6-2 and TRBV6-3, could not be told apart with the 87-base-pair reads, so those segments were excluded. Because counts were too low, some 17 rarely observed V segments, including chromosome 9 orphons, were left out of the earlier analysis of a few hundred of the donors. Specific HLA alleles were associated with 15,000 to 20,000 TCR beta sequences at a false discovery rate of 0.05 in a later analysis. A few of the identified cytomegalovirus-associated TCR beta chains were confirmed in vitro to be specific for cytomegalovirus antigens. In a later analysis, TCR association rates were found to vary across HLA loci, with the most associated TCRs seen for DRB1 alleles and the fewest for HLA-C alleles. A further reported finding was that TCR beta sequences accurately predicted the HLA-A and HLA-B alleles for most subjects in the first cohort. The sequencing pipeline was judged likely to have produced a cluster of highly shared sequence variants as a technical artifact. Roughly uniform sequencing depth across donors was assumed in presence/absence analyses, although this assumption may not hold. When HLA alleles, especially DR and DQ, strongly co-occurred, attributing TCR associations to individual alleles was difficult. Compared with the roughly 600-donor mean, donors in an Asian-associated ancestry cluster had fewer N-insertions in productive TCRs, according to a later genetic analysis. While some public TCRs were present in many individuals, most TCR sequences turned up only very rarely across donors. HLA typing was unavailable for some donors at each locus, so association tests used only the typed subset. For the cohort, immune exposure information was limited to CMV serostatus. Correlated functional status among segregating V segments might reflect linkage disequilibrium, but an unknown experimental factor could not be ruled out.

In total, approximately 700 healthy bone marrow donors made up the cohort. All cohort members were sampled while nominally healthy, although unrecorded immune exposures were likely present. The donor was CMV seropositive and was included in the group of 250 to 300 seropositive cohort members. A peripheral blood sample was provided by each donor, and peripheral blood mononuclear cells were used for TCR beta sequencing. The Qiagen DNeasy Blood Extraction Kit was used to extract genomic DNA from the blood cell samples. Library preparation employed the immunoSEQ multiplex PCR assay. The multiplex PCR relied on a mix of 60 forward primers for TCR Vbeta segments and 13 reverse primers for TCR Jbeta segments. The CDR3 region of rearranged TCR beta genes was amplified from genomic DNA with a multiplex PCR assay. The amplified TCR beta libraries were sequenced on the Illumina HiSeq System as 87-base-pair reads. In the original analysis: In a later analysis, some 80 million unique TCR beta chains were counted across the approximately 640 repertoires, and around 11 million of these chains were shared by at least two donors. To remove PCR and sequencing errors, raw reads were error-corrected and collapsed into unique sequences using a nearest-neighbor algorithm that merged closely related sequences. V, D and J gene segments were assigned by aligning CDR3 sequences to IMGT reference sequences. Each retained sequence needed at least a six-nucleotide match to both a V gene segment and a J gene segment. A rearrangement was called productive if the CDR3 had no stop codons and remained in frame with V and J, and every other rearrangement was called non-productive. CDR3 was defined by IMGT convention, running from the second conserved V-encoded cysteine to the conserved J-encoded phenylalanine. The earlier analysis of some 540 of the donors excluded any sequence lacking an unambiguous match to a single V gene segment. An earlier analysis of 587 of the donors called V segments functional above 56.7% productive rearrangements and segregating when the between-donor standard deviation exceeded 5%. A statistical classification framework was built for diagnosing cytomegalovirus status from the catalog of TCR beta chain sequences. A later analysis assigned V and J genes by comparing TCR nucleotide sequences with IMGT/GENE-DB human TR gene sequences. Using the TCRdist pipeline, a later analysis assigned CDR3 sequences along with most-parsimonious VDJ recombination scenarios. In a later analysis, every TCR beta chain was defined by the combination of its CDR3 amino acid sequence and its V-gene family, and reads without a unique V-gene family were dropped. In a later analysis, 450 to 600 highly shared, low-generation-probability nucleotide sequences were removed to address suspected cross-contamination and a sequencing artifact. In a later analysis, a clonal expansion index was calculated for each public chain from normalized within-repertoire ranks of inferred template counts. A later analysis computed generation probabilities with a VDJ recombination model fitted to out-of-frame rearrangements, and checked the results against IGoR. In a later analysis, hypergeometric tests were used to score TCR-TCR, TCR-HLA and TCR-CMV co-occurrence, with a repertoire-size bias correction applied to TCR pairs. A later analysis estimated false discovery rates by permuting HLA or CMV assignments 20 times. A later analysis grouped co-occurring TCRs with DBSCAN, adding TCRdist sequence similarity when clustering within HLA-allele-positive subsets. For co-occurrence clustering, repertoires with fewer than 30,000 or more than 120,000 public chains were excluded, along with a handful of repertoires with anomalous nucleotide sharing. The immuneACCESS repertoire file appears here via TCRdb, limited to in-frame rearrangements. These files lack a portion of the clones; in checked studies, under half of the deficit traces to unresolved V genes, and the cause of the others is not known. V, J and clone size were drawn from that table, and D and trimming were deduced from the DNA. The sample table gives under 95,000 clones. About 3.8% of the sample is taken by the ten largest.

The CDR3 starts with the cysteine, ends with the phenylalanine, and has 13 residues. Only CDR3 DNA is held: 39 bases, read in frame from base 1. Per the germline V gene, MNHEY is the CDR1 and SVGAGI is the CDR2. V is trimmed back by 8 bases and J by 6 bases, and the junction contains 7 bases that no gene match accounts for. Note on this clone: This receptor's antigen is unknown.

Sample: PBMCs. This sequence uses TRBV6-5 and TRBJ2-3, with 8 bases aligning to TRBD2. This clonotype originated in a female donor in good health and CMV-seropositive. This receptor carries the CDR3 CASRLAGRDTQYF. The DNA is TGTGCCAGCCGGCTAGCGGGCAGGGATACGCAGTATTTT.